A single sample gave rise to the 13 T cell receptor beta chains below, sequenced in a study of breast tumors, draining lymph nodes, adjacent tissues. TCRdb reanalysed the multiplex PCR reads using MiXCR and keeps one entry per CDR3 protein. The repertoire holds approximately 130,000 distinct CDR3 sequences, with around 20% as singletons. Axillary draining lymph nodes of breast cancer patients supplied the node samples. Sequenced input: axillary lymph node tissue. The receptors were gathered from a female donor with breast cancer. Some clones in this sample may be carry-over from other donors' samples.

This clonotype appeared a few times. The rearrangement uses TRBV27 and TRBJ1-4; possibly TRBD1 for D (5 bases). CDR1 is MNHEY, CDR2 SMNVEV, per germline (reference sequence). The CDR3 sequence is 15 residues long. The V and J ends lost 5 bases and 0 bases respectively, with 10 bases between them. The CDR3 region is CASSRDRATNEKLFF. The CDR3 bases are TGTGCCAGCAGTCGGGACCGAGCAACTAATGAAAAACTGTTTTTT.

This clonotype was recorded many times. This chain joins TRBV20-1 and TRBJ2-7; D gene ambiguous. Germline V gene data show CDR1 as DFQATT and CDR2 as SNEGSKA (reference sequence). This CDR3 is 11 amino acids long. Between the trimmed V and J ends, which lost 3 bases and 0 bases, there was a span of 3 bases. DNA of the CDR3: TGCAGTGCTAGTTCCTCCTACGAGCAGTACTTC. It codes for CSASSSYEQYF.

This clonotype was picked up many times. This chain links TRBV4-1 with TRBJ2-3; no reliable D call. Germline V gene sequence: CDR1 MGHRA, CDR2 YSYEKL. The germline V and J ends were trimmed by 0 bases and 2 bases, with 21 bases remaining between them. The length of the CDR3 is 19 residues. CDR3: CASSQDMRGLNRFTDTQYF. CDR3 nucleotides: TGCGCCAGCAGCCAAGATATGCGCGGCCTAAACAGATTCACAGATACGCAGTATTTT.

This clonotype was recorded once. This may be a read error: a much more frequent sequence differs by one nucleotide. The chain uses TRBV3-1 and TRBJ1-2; D is ambiguous. This CDR3 has 13 amino acids. Germline V gene lookup returns CDR1 LGHDT and CDR2 YNNKEL (reference sequence). The CDR3: CAGSQATAYGYTF. CDR3 bases: TGTGCCGGCAGCCAGGCGACGGCCTATGGCTACACCTTC.

This clonotype was counted ten times or more. V gene TRBV6-1 combines with J gene TRBJ1-3, with D tentatively TRBD1 (5 bases). The ends were cut back, 9 bases at V and 0 bases at J, with 12 bases in the middle. CDR3 size: 14 residues. Germline V gene sequence: CDR1 MNHNS, CDR2 SASEGT. CDR3 protein: CASSDRSSGNTIYF. The CDR3 nucleotides read TGTGCCAGTAGCGACAGATCCTCTGGAAACACCATATATTTT.

This clonotype was observed at least ten times. J is TRBJ1-2 and V is TRBV3-1; unclear D gene. The ends were cut back, 1 base at V and 0 bases at J, with 15 bases in the middle. This CDR3 has 17 amino acids. The V gene's germline CDR1 is LGHDT and CDR2 YNNKEL (reference sequence). CDR3 loop: CASSQGAEGPSNYGYTF. The CDR3 DNA reads TGTGCCAGCAGCCAAGGGGCGGAGGGCCCGTCTAACTATGGCTACACCTTC.

This sequence joins TRBV5-6 and TRBJ2-5; 8 nucleotides align to TRBD2. Losses at the gene ends were 6 bases for V and 5 bases for J; bases not matched to a gene: 12. Germline loops: CDR1 SGHDT, CDR2 YYEEEE. CDR3 length: 15 residues. The CDR3 loop reads CASNLRTSWGETQYF. The CDR3 region has the DNA TGTGCCAGCAATCTACGGACTAGCTGGGGGGAGACCCAGTACTTC.

At least ten counts were recorded for this clonotype. This chain joins TRBV9 and TRBJ2-1; no firm D call. V dropped 4 bases and J dropped 9 bases, with 14 bases sitting between them. Germline values: CDR1 SGDLS, CDR2 YYNGEE. The CDR3 has 13 residues. CDR3 nucleotides: TGTGCCAGCAGCCCAATCGCAAGTGGTGAGCAGTTCTTC. Protein product: CASSPIASGEQFF.

This clonotype has at least ten counts. The rearrangement uses TRBV20-1 and TRBJ2-1; possible D gene TRBD2, 5 bases. The CDR3 contains 15 residues. V was pared by 3 bases and J by 2 bases, with 14 bases between. Germline assignment: CDR1 DFQATT and CDR2 SNEGSKA (reference sequence). The CDR3 coding sequence is TGCAGTGCTAGTCCTGCTAGCTGGACCTACAATGAGCAGTTCTTC. Protein product: CSASPASWTYNEQFF.

About this clonotype: This may be a read error: a much more frequent sequence differs by one nucleotide. CDR3 in DNA: TGTGCCAGCGGTTACGACTTGGGACGTAGGCAGTACTTC. Translating it yields CASGYDLGRRQYF. The chain uses TRBV28 and TRBJ2-7; D could derive from TRBD1 or TRBD2 (5 bases each). The germline V and J ends were trimmed by 8 bases and 9 bases, with 20 bases remaining between them. CDR3 length: 13 residues. The germline V gene has CDR1 MDHEN and CDR2 SYDVKM.

This clonotype was counted ten times or more. V usage is TRBV14 and J usage is TRBJ1-2; perhaps TRBD1 as D (5 bases). CDR1 is SGHDN and CDR2 is FVKESK in the germline V gene. V was pared by 3 bases and J by 4 bases, with 9 bases between. The CDR3 spans 13 residues. For the CDR3, the DNA is TGTGCCAGCAGCCATGGGACGGGCTATGGCTACACCTTC. It translates to CASSHGTGYGYTF.

Regarding this clonotype: A read error is possible here, since a much larger clone lies one base away. The chain uses TRBV9 and TRBJ1-4; 7 bases are a match to TRBD1. The CDR3 is 14 amino acids. Germline V gene sequence: CDR1 SGDLS, CDR2 YYNGEE. CDR3 nucleotide sequence: TGTGCCAGCAGCGCAGGGGGTTCTAATGAAAAACTGTCTTTT. Its protein product is CASSAGGSNEKLSF.

The chain uses TRBV6-1 and TRBJ2-1; D is ambiguous. Germline CDR1 and CDR2: MNHNS and SASEGT. Trimming took 5 bases from V and 5 from J, leaving 10 bases between them. The CDR3 is 13 residues long. This chain's CDR3 is CASSRARDNEQFF. CDR3 sequence (DNA): TGTGCCAGCAGTAGAGCTCGGGACAATGAGCAGTTCTTC.